The following is a T cell receptor (beta chain) sequence with its context. A much bigger clone sits one base away, suggesting this may be a read error. The repertoire was sequenced with immunoSEQ multiplex PCR; TCRdb's copy has only in-frame clones and lacks some. The sample yields about 1 million clones, roughly 70% seen once. The source of the sample is a study of shared clonotypes between healthy human individuals. The V gene's germline CDR1 is SGHVS and CDR2 FNYEAQ. This CDR3 contains 13 residues. Trimming stripped 1 base from V and 6 bases from J, with 7 bases between. The J gene is TRBJ2-1, the V gene TRBV7-6; possibly TRBD1 for D (6 bases). The specimen was memory CD4+ T cells sorted from blood. Subset meaning: CD45RA-negative fraction. The sequence derives from a man between 18 and 29 years old in good health. The CDR3 region has the DNA TGTGCCAGCAGCTTAGGGACAGTCAATGAGCAGTTCTTC. Amino acid sequence: CASSLGTVNEQFF.